The TCR beta chain described here comes from a study of T cells expressing NK-cell markers. The CDR3 sequence is 13 residues long. The germline V gene has CDR1 PRHDT and CDR2 FYEKMQ (reference sequence). Production of TCR beta cDNA relied on 5'RACE template switching with UMIs. TCRdb re-called the 5' RACE reads and gives one entry per CDR3 protein, without DNA. The table for this sample gives over 350,000 distinct CDR3 sequences. Study-level results: Dominant NKG2C+ clonotypes accounted for about 1.0-7.0% of CD8+ T cells in six donors. No clear determination of HCMV specificity was made for expanded NKG2C+ T cell clones.

With regard to this clonotype: The antigen remains undetermined.

The sequence derives from a woman aged 45 to 65 in good health. This sequence joins TRBV13 and TRBJ1-1. The material sequenced was blood T cells: a sorted CD56 or NKG2C T cell subset, CD4+ or CD8+ T cells, or bulk PBMC T cells (not recorded which). The CDR3 here is CASSSYTNTEAFF.